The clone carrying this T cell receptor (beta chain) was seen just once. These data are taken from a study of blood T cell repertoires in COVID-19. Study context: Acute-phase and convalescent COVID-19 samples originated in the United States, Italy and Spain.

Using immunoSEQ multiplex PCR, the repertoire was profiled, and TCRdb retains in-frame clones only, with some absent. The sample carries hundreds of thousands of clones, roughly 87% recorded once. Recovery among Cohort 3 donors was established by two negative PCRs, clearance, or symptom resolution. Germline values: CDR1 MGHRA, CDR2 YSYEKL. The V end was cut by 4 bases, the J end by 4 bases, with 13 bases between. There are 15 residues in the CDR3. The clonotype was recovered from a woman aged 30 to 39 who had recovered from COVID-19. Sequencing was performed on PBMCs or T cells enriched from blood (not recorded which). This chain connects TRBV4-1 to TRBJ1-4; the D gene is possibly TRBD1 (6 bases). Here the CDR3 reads CASSPSDRLNEKLFF. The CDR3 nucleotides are TGCGCCAGCAGCCCCAGCGACAGGCTTAATGAAAAACTGTTTTTT.